Listed below are T cell receptor beta chains from one sample, sequenced in a study of early T cells in non-severe SARS-CoV-2 infection. TCRdb re-called the 5' RACE reads through MiXCR, storing one row per CDR3 protein. The data contain around 25,000 distinct CDR3 sequences, 5.5% of them seen just once; the ten biggest clones take up 2% to 2.5%. The sequenced sample was whole blood. These receptor sequences come from an adult who was a healthcare worker with PCR-confirmed SARS-CoV-2 infection or an uninfected control (not recorded which). CDR3s include the opening cysteine and the closing phenylalanine or tryptophan. Each record gives: V gene, J gene, clone size, D gene, CDR3 DNA, CDR3 protein. The D gene is left open where the match is weak. Clone sizes are given selectively: once, few, many, or a class where the clone is expanded.

>TRBV5-1|TRBJ2-3|many|-
TGCGCCAGCAGCTTGGCCGACAGCCCCAGCACAGATACGCAGTATTTT
CASSLADSPSTDTQYF
>TRBV20-1|TRBJ2-7|many|TRBD2
TGCAGTGCTAGATCTCCACTAGCGGGGGGCTACGAGCAGTACTTC
CSARSPLAGGYEQYF
>TRBV3-1|TRBJ1-1|-|-
TGTGCCAGCAGTCCGGGCCGGGGGAGAGGAGCTTTCTTT
CASSPGRGRGAFF
>TRBV6-5|TRBJ2-7|many|TRBD1
TGTGCCAGCAGTTACGGGACAGGGGCCTACGAGCAGTACTTC
CASSYGTGAYEQYF
>TRBV5-1|TRBJ2-7|many|-
TGCGCCAGCAGCTACCAGGGGCGCGATGGAAACGAGCAGTACTTC
CASSYQGRDGNEQYF
>TRBV7-2|TRBJ2-7|many|-
TGTGCCAGCAGCTTAACTGCCCGCGCGTCGTACTTC
CASSLTARASYF
>TRBV19|TRBJ2-6|few|-
TGTGCCAGTCTTGACCTGGCGGATTTGGGGGCCAACGTCCTGACTTTC
CASLDLADLGANVLTF
>TRBV20-1|TRBJ2-1|many|TRBD1
TGCAGTGCAGACCACAGGGGCAATGAGCAGTTCTTC
CSADHRGNEQFF
>TRBV23-1|TRBJ2-7|many|TRBD1
TGCGCCAGCAGTCTCACGACGGACAGGGTTACCGAGCAGTACTTC
CASSLTTDRVTEQYF
>TRBV5-8|TRBJ1-2|few|-
TGTGCCAGCAGCTTGGACGCGACGATATATGGCTACACCTTC
CASSLDATIYGYTF
>TRBV6-5|TRBJ1-3|many|-
TGTGCCAGCAGCCGGCACAGCTCTGGAAACACCATATATTTT
CASSRHSSGNTIYF
>TRBV6-5|TRBJ2-7|-|-
TGTGCCAGCAGCCGCCAGGCGGGGTTCGAGCAGTACTTC
CASSRQAGFEQYF
>TRBV5-1|TRBJ1-6|-|-
TGCGCCAGCAGCTTGGAGCCCGCAGGTCCGAATTCACCCCTCCACTTT
CASSLEPAGPNSPLHF
>TRBV11-2|TRBJ2-2|many|-
TGTGCCAGCAGCTTAGTGAACACCGGGGAGCTGTTTTTT
CASSLVNTGELFF
>TRBV6-5|TRBJ1-1|many|-
TGTGCCTCTAAACGGGCGATGAACACTGAAGCTTTCTTT
CASKRAMNTEAFF
>TRBV11-2|TRBJ2-7|few|TRBD1
TGTGCCAGCAGCTCCGCGAGTACAGGGGCCGAGCAGTACTTC
CASSSASTGAEQYF
>TRBV29-1|TRBJ2-1|many|-
TGCAGCGTTACCGGCAGGACAACTTTGAATGAGCAGTTCTTC
CSVTGRTTLNEQFF
>TRBV7-9|TRBJ1-4|many|-
TGTGCCAGCAGCTGGGACGGACGAAATGAAAAACTGTTTTTT
CASSWDGRNEKLFF
>TRBV7-6|TRBJ2-7|many|TRBD1
TGTGCCAGCAGCTCCCCGGGACAGTCCTACGAGCAGTACTTC
CASSSPGQSYEQYF
>TRBV29-1|TRBJ2-7|few|TRBD1
TGCAGCGTGGGAACAGGGGCTCGGGAGCAGTACTTC
CSVGTGAREQYF
>TRBV3-1|TRBJ1-1|-|-
TGTGCCAGCAGCCAACTAGGGACACCGAACACTGAAGCTTTCTTT
CASSQLGTPNTEAFF
>TRBV5-1|TRBJ1-3|-|TRBD1
TGCGCCAGCAGCCGGGACACAGGGGGAGGAAACACCATATATTTT
CASSRDTGGGNTIYF
>TRBV27|TRBJ2-2|many|-
TGTGCCAGCAGTTTTGCAGGTCCCATCGGTCCCGGGGAGCTGTTTTTT
CASSFAGPIGPGELFF
>TRBV14|TRBJ2-1|many|TRBD2
TGTGCCAGCAGCGCGGGACTAGCGGGGGTGGCTTACTCTTACCGCCTCTACAATGAGCAGTTCTTC
CASSAGLAGVAYSYRLYNEQFF
>TRBV28|TRBJ1-1|many|-
TGTGCCACCAGTGGGGGGGATCGCACTGAAGCTTTCTTT
CATSGGDRTEAFF
>TRBV28|TRBJ2-5|many|-
TGTGCCAGCAGTTCGGGCAGGGGACCTCTTCAAGAGACCCAGTACTTC
CASSSGRGPLQETQYF
>TRBV11-2|TRBJ1-4|many|-
TGTGCCAGCAGCTCTGAAAGGAATAATGAAAAACTGTTTTTT
CASSSERNNEKLFF
>TRBV10-2|TRBJ2-1|few|-
TGCGCCAGCAGTGAGTCGGACCTATACAATGAGCAGTTCTTC
CASSESDLYNEQFF
>TRBV11-2|TRBJ2-7|many|-
TGTGCCAGCAGCTTAGGCAGTTACGAGCAGTACTTC
CASSLGSYEQYF
>TRBV20-1|TRBJ2-3|few|TRBD2
TGCAGTGCTATTAGCGGGGGGGCAAAAGATACGCAGTATTTT
CSAISGGAKDTQYF
>TRBV18|TRBJ2-3|-|TRBD1
TGTGCCAGCTCACCCAGACAGGGGGCTGAAGATACGCAGTATTTT
CASSPRQGAEDTQYF
>TRBV2|TRBJ2-5|many|-
TGTGCCAGCTCCCGCGGGGCGGGGGAGACCCAGTACTTC
CASSRGAGETQYF
>TRBV19|TRBJ2-7|many|-
TGTGCCAGTAGTATCTCCCCCGGCCAGTCGGTGGTTGAGCAGTACTTC
CASSISPGQSVVEQYF
>TRBV13|TRBJ2-7|many|-
TGTGCCAGCGCCCGGGCGAGGGCTGTCGAGCAGTACTTC
CASARARAVEQYF
>TRBV29-1|TRBJ1-5|many|-
TGCAGCGTTGCCTCGGGGGCTCAGCCCCAGCATTTT
CSVASGAQPQHF
>TRBV7-8|TRBJ2-7|many|-
TGTGCCAGCAGCACCAACAGGAACGAGCAGTACTTC
CASSTNRNEQYF
>TRBV20-1|TRBJ2-3|-|-
TGCAGTGCCATTCAGGGGCATGGAAGCACAGATACGCAGTATTTT
CSAIQGHGSTDTQYF
>TRBV6-5|TRBJ2-1|few|-
TGTGCCAGCAGGACCTCCTGGAGCTCCTACAATGAGCAGTTCTTC
CASRTSWSSYNEQFF
>TRBV20-1|TRBJ1-1|many|-
TGCATCTTGGGGGAAATGAACACTGAAGCTTTCTTT
CILGEMNTEAFF
>TRBV2|TRBJ2-1|many|-
TGTGCCAGCACCCTAAGCCTAGACAATGAGCAGTTCTTC
CASTLSLDNEQFF
>TRBV28|TRBJ2-6|-|-
TGTGCCAGCAACATACAGGGTTCTGGGGCCAACGTCCTGACTTTC
CASNIQGSGANVLTF
>TRBV7-3|TRBJ2-1|many|TRBD1
TGTGCCAGCAGCTCGGACAGGGGGGTCGATGAGCAGTTCTTC
CASSSDRGVDEQFF
>TRBV5-7|TRBJ1-5|-|-
TGTGCCAGCAGCTTCGGGGGAATCGGCAATCAGCCCCAGCATTTT
CASSFGGIGNQPQHF
>TRBV7-9|TRBJ2-7|few|TRBD1
TGTGCCAGCAGCTTCGTGACAGGGACCCACGAGCAGTACTTC
CASSFVTGTHEQYF
>TRBV28|TRBJ1-5|many|TRBD1
TGTGCCAGCAGTTCACGGACAGGGGGGGTTTATCAGCCCCAGCATTTT
CASSSRTGGVYQPQHF